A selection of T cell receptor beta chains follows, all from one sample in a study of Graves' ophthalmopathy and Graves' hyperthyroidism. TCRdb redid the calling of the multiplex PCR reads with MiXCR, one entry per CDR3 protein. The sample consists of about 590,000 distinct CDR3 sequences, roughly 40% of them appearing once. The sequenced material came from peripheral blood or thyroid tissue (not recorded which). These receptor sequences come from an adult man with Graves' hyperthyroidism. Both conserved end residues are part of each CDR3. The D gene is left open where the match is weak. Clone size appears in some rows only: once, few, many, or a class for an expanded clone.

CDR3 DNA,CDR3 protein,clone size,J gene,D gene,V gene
TGTGCCAGCAGTGAATATATCAGGGGTCCTCTCTACAATGAGCAGTTCTTC,CASSEYIRGPLYNEQFF,NA,TRBJ2-1,NA,TRBV25-1
TGTACCAGCAGTTATGGGGGGGGGACTGAAGCTTTCTTT,CTSSYGGGTEAFF,NA,TRBJ1-1,NA,TRBV25-1
TGCAGTGCTACCCAAGAGGAGGGTGAGCAGTTCTTT,CSATQEEGEQFF,NA,TRBJ1-1,NA,TRBV20-1
TGTGCCAGCAGTTTGAGGCTAGCGGGCTATGGCTACACCTTC,CASSLRLAGYGYTF,NA,TRBJ1-2,NA,TRBV12-3/TRBV12-4
TGTGCCAGTAAGGGTAAGGGACAGGGCTTCACTGAAGCTTTCTTT,CASKGKGQGFTEAFF,many,TRBJ1-1,TRBD1,TRBV19
TGTGCCAGCAGTGCCACTAGCGGGAGTGGCGAGCAGTACTTC,CASSATSGSGEQYF,few,TRBJ2-7,TRBD2,TRBV2
TGTGCCAGCAGCTTAGTTGGCGGGAGCTCCCTATACGAGCAGTACTTC,CASSLVGGSSLYEQYF,few,TRBJ2-7,TRBD2,TRBV7-2
TGTGCCAGCAGTGAATTTGACAGTACCAATCAGCCCCAGCATTTT,CASSEFDSTNQPQHF,few,TRBJ1-5,NA,TRBV6-1
TGTGCCAGTAGTACGTTTTCCGGCTACGAGCAGTACTTC,CASSTFSGYEQYF,many,TRBJ2-7,NA,TRBV19
TGTGCCAGCAGTTTCGGGGGGGGCGGTCTTGGCTACACCTTC,CASSFGGGGLGYTF,NA,TRBJ1-2,NA,TRBV27
TGTGCCAGCAGCCAGGGACAGAGGACTAACTATGGCTACACCTTC,CASSQGQRTNYGYTF,many,TRBJ1-2,TRBD1,TRBV3-1
TGCAGCGTCAAGAACAGGGGGACGGGTGAAAAACTGTTTTTT,CSVKNRGTGEKLFF,many,TRBJ1-4,TRBD1,TRBV29-1
TGCAGTGCACCTGGACATCTCAACTCTGGGGCCAACGTCCTGACTTTC,CSAPGHLNSGANVLTF,many,TRBJ2-6,NA,TRBV20-1
TGTGCCAGTAGTATGCAGGCGGTGAGCTCCTACGAGCAGTACTTC,CASSMQAVSSYEQYF,many,TRBJ2-7,NA,TRBV19
TGCAGTGCTAGAGTACAGATGAACACTGAAGCTTTCTTT,CSARVQMNTEAFF,many,TRBJ1-1,NA,TRBV20-1
TGTGCCAGCAGCTTAGTTGTCGGGACTAGCGGAGAGACCCAGTACTTC,CASSLVVGTSGETQYF,NA,TRBJ2-5,TRBD2,TRBV7-6